The clone carrying this TCR beta chain was counted at least ten times. Antigen specificity is unknown. The V and J ends lost 6 bases and 4 bases, in that order; junction bases with no gene match: 4. Germline values: CDR1 MNHEY, CDR2 SVGEGT. The CDR3 is 14 residues long. This record belongs to a study of T cell repertoires in cytomegalovirus infection. Study at large: CMV infection and matching HLA type were both indicated by public TCR beta signatures. Findings and limits, study-wide: The study identified carriers of CMV plus the relevant HLA from cumulative public TCR beta family frequency. Dominant in the ex vivo response were TCR beta clonotypes restricted by HLA-C and specific for CMV.

MiXCR was run by TCRdb on the reads, yielding one entry per CDR3 protein. In the table there are about 110,000 distinct CDR3 sequences, about 9.5% of which are singletons. This sequence joins TRBV6-2 or TRBV6-3 and TRBJ2-2; 8 bases align to TRBD1. This TCR came from a human donor in good health (CMV status not recorded). Some clones in this sample may be carry-over from other donors' samples. The sample consisted of PBMCs, sequenced either directly or after in vitro stimulation (not recorded which). In DNA, the CDR3 is TGTGCCAGCAGACCGACAGGGGTCACCGGGGAGCTGTTTTTT. Amino acids: CASRPTGVTGELFF.